One sample yielded the 13 T cell receptor beta chains listed below, sequenced in a study of CD8 T cells in Susac syndrome. Random-hexamer reverse transcription was applied to about 0.45 to 1 ug RNA. TCRdb reprocessed the immunoSEQ multiplex PCR reads with MiXCR, giving one entry per CDR3 protein. The sample consists of some 130,000 distinct CDR3 sequences, approximately 95% of them appearing once. Sequenced sample: CD8+ T cells from PBMCs. The receptors stem from a human donor with Susac syndrome.

V gene TRBV13 combines with J gene TRBJ2-7; possible D gene TRBD2, 6 bases. The CDR3 runs 14 residues. Trimming stripped 4 bases from V and 1 base from J, with 11 bases between. The germline gives CDR1 PRHDT, CDR2 FYEKMQ (reference sequence). This chain's CDR3 is CASSSGLGSYEQYF. CDR3 DNA sequence: TGTGCCAGCAGCTCGGGACTGGGATCCTACGAGCAGTACTTC.

J is TRBJ2-1 and V is TRBV13; 8 nucleotides align to TRBD2. CDR1 is PRHDT, CDR2 FYEKMQ, per germline (reference sequence). V lost 5 bases, J lost 9 bases, and 15 bases stayed unmatched. The CDR3 is 16 amino acids. This CDR3 is CASSPAGTRVRGEQFF. The CDR3 nucleotides are TGTGCCAGCAGCCCCGCCGGGACTAGGGTCCGCGGTGAGCAGTTCTTC. Together with reference TRBV13 and TRBJ2-1, the CDR3 gives the full variable domain: AAGVIQSPRHLIKEKRETATLKCYPIPRHDTVYWYQQGPGQDPQFLISFYEKMQSDKGSIPDRFSAQQFSDYHSELNMSSLELGDSALYFCASSPAGTRVRGEQFFGPGTRLTVL.

The rearrangement links TRBV29-1 to TRBJ2-6, with D possibly being TRBD1 (5 bases). The germline V gene has CDR1 SQVTM and CDR2 ANQGSEA. V dropped 7 bases and J dropped 0 bases, with 16 bases sitting between them. CDR3 length: 16 amino acids. In DNA form, the CDR3 reads TGCAGCGCGCCGGGCAGGGATAGCTCTGGGGCCAACGTCCTGACTTTC. This sequence encodes CSAPGRDSSGANVLTF.

The rearrangement joins TRBV27 to TRBJ2-7, with 11 bases matching TRBD2. Germline V gives CDR1 MNHEY, CDR2 SMNVEV (reference sequence). The CDR3 sequence is 16 residues long. Trimming removed 5 bases from V and 3 bases from J; junction bases left unmatched: 9. In DNA, the CDR3 is TGTGCCAGCAGTCGCCGACTAGCGGGATTAGACTACGAGCAGTACTTC. Its translation: CASSRRLAGLDYEQYF.

V usage is TRBV18 and J usage is TRBJ2-5; D is unclear. Germline-derived CDR1 and CDR2 are KGHSH and LQKENI. The CDR3 spans 16 residues. V was trimmed by 0 bases and J by 5 bases, leaving 16 bases between them. The CDR3 loop is CASSPPPASGWETQYF. The CDR3 DNA reads TGTGCCAGCTCACCACCGCCGGCCTCCGGTTGGGAGACCCAGTACTTC.

This clonotype was seen only once. The chain employs TRBV29-1 and TRBJ2-1; perhaps TRBD2 as D (5 bases). CDR1 is SQVTM, CDR2 ANQGSEA, per germline. This CDR3 spans 11 amino acids. V was pared by 7 bases and J by 7 bases, with 11 bases between. CDR3 amino acids: CSADSGNEQFF. DNA for the CDR3: TGCAGCGCAGATTCGGGGAATGAGCAGTTCTTC.

This sequence joins TRBV14 and TRBJ2-3; the D is unclear. Trimming shortened V by 3 bases and J by 0 bases, and 10 bases separated the two germline ends. The CDR3 has 15 amino acids. Germline CDR1 and CDR2: SGHDN and FVKESK. The CDR3 reads CASSHQEDSTDTQYF. The CDR3 bases are TGTGCCAGCAGCCATCAGGAAGATAGCACAGATACGCAGTATTTT. Variable domain in full (rest from reference TRBV14 and TRBJ2-3): EAGVTQFPSHSVIEKGQTVTLRCDPISGHDNLYWYRRVMGKEIKFLLHFVKESKQDESGMPNNRFLAERTGGTYSTLKVQPAELEDSGVYFCASSHQEDSTDTQYFGPGTRLTVL.

The gene calls are TRBV12-3 or TRBV12-4 and TRBJ1-1, with D possibly being TRBD1 (5 bases). The CDR3 covers 13 residues. The V end lost 5 bases, the J end lost 4 bases, and 11 bases lay between the germline ends. The chain's CDR3 is CASSPGTVTEAFF. The CDR3, as DNA: TGTGCCAGCAGTCCTGGGACGGTCACTGAAGCTTTCTTT.

This sequence joins TRBV29-1 and TRBJ2-7, with 7 bases aligning to TRBD2. This CDR3 has 15 residues. V was clipped by 0 bases and J by 3 bases; unmatched bases: 8. The germline gives CDR1 SQVTM, CDR2 ANQGSEA. CDR3 region: CSVEDGASGYYEQYF. The CDR3 DNA reads as TGCAGCGTTGAAGATGGCGCTAGCGGTTACTACGAGCAGTACTTC.

The chain couples TRBV4-2 to TRBJ2-6; D is uncertain. CDR1 is LGHNA and CDR2 is YNFKEQ in the germline V gene. CDR3 length: 15 residues. V dropped 6 bases and J dropped 0 bases, with 9 bases sitting between them. The DNA for the CDR3 is TGTGCCAGCAGACAAACCCTCTCTGGGGCCAACGTCCTGACTTTC. Its protein product is CASRQTLSGANVLTF.

The chain employs TRBV4-1 and TRBJ2-7; no clear D gene. The V and J ends lost 0 bases and 1 base respectively, with 10 bases between them. Germline loops: CDR1 MGHRA, CDR2 YSYEKL. CDR3 length equals 15 residues. CDR3 in amino acids: CASSQDGFPSYEQYF. The CDR3 DNA follows: TGCGCCAGCAGCCAAGACGGGTTTCCATCCTACGAGCAGTACTTC.

This clonotype was detected only once. This chain links TRBV29-1 with TRBJ2-1; tentatively, D is TRBD2 (5 bases). The CDR3 is 14 residues long. With 8 bases removed from V and 9 bases from J, the gap between germline ends came to 23 bases. Per the germline V gene, CDR1 is SQVTM and CDR2 is ANQGSEA. The CDR3 nucleotides are TGCAGCACCTTGGACGGAACTGGACTCAGTGAGCAGTTCTTC. It codes for CSTLDGTGLSEQFF.

The chain joins TRBV2 to TRBJ2-3; tentative D call: TRBD2 (7 bases). With 1 base removed from V and 5 bases from J, the gap between germline ends came to 16 bases. From germline, CDR1 is SNHLY and CDR2 FYNNEI. CDR3 length: 16 residues. CDR3 DNA sequence: TGTGCCAGCAGTGAAGGGGAGGGGGTCGTAGGAGATACGCAGTATTTT. Translation gives CASSEGEGVVGDTQYF. The complete variable domain, with remaining parts taken from reference TRBV2 and TRBJ2-3, reads EPEVTQTPSHQVTQMGQEVILRCVPISNHLYFYWYRQILGQKVEFLVSFYNNEISEKSEIFDDQFSVERPDGSNFTLKIRSTKLEDSAMYFCASSEGEGVVGDTQYFGPGTRLTVL.